Only one count was recorded for the clone carrying this T cell receptor (beta chain). Libraries were prepared by immunoSEQ multiplex PCR; TCRdb keeps only in-frame clonotypes and omits some of them. The sample contains 60,000 or so clones, around 87% of which appear only once. The CDR3 contains 16 residues. Germline CDR1 reads MNHEY; CDR2 reads SVGAGI. The junction had 3 bases not matched to a gene; V was cut back by 4 bases and J by 1 base. The data derive from a study of blood T cell repertoires in COVID-19. Study-wide context: The study drew acute and convalescent COVID-19 samples from the United States, Italy and Spain. Sample material is recorded as cDNA or gDNA derived from T cells, B-cell-depleted T cells, or PBMCs.

Sequences were obtained from peripheral blood. This TCR came from a man in his fifties or sixties with acute or convalescent COVID-19. J is TRBJ2-3 and V is TRBV6-5, with 12 bases fitting TRBD2. The CDR3 region has the DNA TGTGCCAGCAGTTGGACTAGCGGGGCGCGCACAGATACGCAGTATTTT. Amino acids: CASSWTSGARTDTQYF.